The TCR beta chain under discussion was sequenced for a study of early T cells in non-severe SARS-CoV-2 infection. Study-wide background: Investigators sequenced bulk RNA drawn from unsorted whole blood, and chains remained unpaired.

Study results and caveats: Lookups in VDJdb leaned toward anti-spike CD8 responses and missed private and CD4 specificities.

The sample holds many counts of this clonotype. The antigen is unknown. The TCR library protocol was used to attach unique molecular identifiers. These identifiers were attached to individual cDNA molecules. A single record per CDR3 protein comes from TCRdb applying MiXCR to the 5' RACE reads. Of some 28,000 distinct CDR3 sequences listed, approximately 5.1% are singletons. Germline CDR1 MNHEY, CDR2 SVGEGT. The J segment lost 0 bases and the V segment lost 0 bases, leaving 2 bases of the junction unmatched. The CDR3 sequence is 16 residues long. The rearrangement links TRBV6-2 or TRBV6-3 to TRBJ2-1, with 7 bases that match TRBD2. Sequencing input: whole blood. This TCR was recovered from an adult who was a healthcare worker with PCR-confirmed SARS-CoV-2 infection or an uninfected control (not recorded which). The CDR3 DNA follows: TGTGCCAGCAGTTACTCGGGCGGGAGCTCCTACAATGAGCAGTTCTTC. Translation gives CASSYSGGSSYNEQFF.